A selection of T cell receptor beta chains follows, all from one sample in a study of blood T cell repertoires in COVID-19. Generated by immunoSEQ multiplex PCR, the TCRdb table keeps only in-frame clones and is missing some. Of 150,000 to 200,000 clones in the sample, around nine tenths were seen once. The sample consisted of peripheral blood. All receptors come from an older woman with COVID-19, enrolled during active disease. Each CDR3 is given with its conserved first and last residue. D genes are given only for firm matches. Expanded clones are given a class, and other clones once, few, many or no size at all.

V: TRBV6-1
J: TRBJ1-2
D: TRBD1
size: -
CDR3: CASSETGGAGYGYTF
DNA: TGTGCCAGCAGTGAAACAGGGGGCGCTGGTTATGGCTACACCTTC

V: TRBV19
J: TRBJ1-2
D: -
size: -
CDR3: CASSTGVRNNGYTF
DNA: TGTGCCAGTAGTACAGGGGTGAGGAACAATGGCTACACCTTC

V: TRBV19
J: TRBJ1-5
D: TRBD1
size: -
CDR3: CASTTTGNSNQPQHF
DNA: TGTGCCAGTACCACGACAGGGAATAGCAATCAGCCCCAGCATTTT

V: TRBV20-1
J: TRBJ2-1
D: TRBD2
size: -
CDR3: CSASRRGSSYNEQFF
DNA: TGCAGTGCTAGTCGGCGGGGGAGCTCCTACAATGAGCAGTTCTTC

V: TRBV28
J: TRBJ1-1
D: TRBD1
size: -
CDR3: CASSSPGGLLSTEAFF
DNA: TGTGCCAGCAGTTCTCCAGGGGGCCTCTTGAGCACTGAAGCTTTCTTT

V: TRBV19
J: TRBJ2-1
D: TRBD1
size: -
CDR3: CASSIVTGGGSNEQFF
DNA: TGTGCCAGTAGTATAGTGACAGGGGGCGGATCGAATGAGCAGTTCTTC

V: TRBV5-4
J: TRBJ1-3
D: -
size: -
CDR3: CASSLGQSGNTIYF
DNA: TGTGCCAGCAGCTTAGGACAATCGGGAAACACCATATATTTT

V: TRBV9
J: TRBJ2-2
D: TRBD2
size: once
CDR3: CASSPAGGATGELFF
DNA: TGTGCCAGCAGCCCAGCGGGAGGGGCGACCGGGGAGCTGTTTTTT

V: TRBV15
J: TRBJ1-5
D: -
size: -
CDR3: CATSLSHLSNQPQHF
DNA: TGTGCCACCAGCTTGAGCCATTTAAGCAATCAGCCCCAGCATTTT

V: TRBV7-9
J: TRBJ2-2
D: -
size: -
CDR3: CASSEEIPTSTGELFF
DNA: TGTGCCAGCAGCGAAGAAATACCGACTAGTACCGGGGAGCTGTTTTTT

V: TRBV7-9
J: TRBJ1-1
D: -
size: -
CDR3: CASSRHENMNTEAFF
DNA: TGTGCCAGCAGCAGACACGAAAACATGAACACTGAAGCTTTCTTT

V: TRBV6-5
J: TRBJ1-2
D: TRBD1
size: -
CDR3: CASSYSAGGLYGYTF
DNA: TGTGCCAGCAGTTACTCGGCAGGGGGCTTATATGGCTACACCTTC

V: TRBV7-9
J: TRBJ2-3
D: TRBD1
size: -
CDR3: CASSTRDRLADTQYF
DNA: TGTGCCAGCAGCACCCGGGACAGACTTGCAGATACGCAGTATTTT

V: TRBV7-9
J: TRBJ1-3
D: -
size: few
CDR3: CAPGAVSGNTIYF
DNA: TGTGCACCAGGGGCCGTCTCTGGAAACACCATATATTTT

V: TRBV28
J: TRBJ2-7
D: TRBD2
size: -
CDR3: CASSFLDVTSGSYEQYF
DNA: TGTGCCAGCAGTTTCCTCGATGTGACTAGCGGATCCTACGAGCAGTACTTC

V: TRBV28
J: TRBJ1-2
D: -
size: -
CDR3: CASLGVGYTF
DNA: TGTGCCAGCTTAGGGGTAGGCTACACCTTC

V: TRBV2
J: TRBJ1-1
D: -
size: -
CDR3: CAYQSGGANTEAFF
DNA: TGTGCCTACCAGAGCGGGGGAGCTAACACTGAAGCTTTCTTT

V: TRBV9
J: TRBJ1-1
D: -
size: -
CDR3: CASSESVRTEAFF
DNA: TGTGCCAGCAGCGAAAGCGTCCGGACTGAAGCTTTCTTT

V: TRBV19
J: TRBJ1-1
D: -
size: few
CDR3: CASSISTVPLTEAFF
DNA: TGTGCCAGTAGTATTTCGACAGTGCCTCTCACTGAAGCTTTCTTT

V: TRBV15
J: TRBJ1-5
D: TRBD1
size: few
CDR3: CATSKRQGDSNQPQHF
DNA: TGTGCCACCAGCAAAAGACAGGGGGATAGCAATCAGCCCCAGCATTTT

V: TRBV4-1
J: TRBJ1-2
D: -
size: -
CDR3: CASSQEYLRGGYTF
DNA: TGCGCCAGCAGCCAAGAATACCTCAGGGGCGGCTACACCTTC

V: TRBV3-1/TRBV3-2
J: TRBJ2-1
D: -
size: -
CDR3: CASTLSGGPYNEQFF
DNA: TGTGCCAGCACCTTAAGCGGAGGCCCCTACAATGAGCAGTTCTTC

V: TRBV19
J: TRBJ2-2
D: -
size: -
CDR3: CASNSGGAKWTGELFF
DNA: TGTGCCAGTAACTCGGGGGGCGCAAAATGGACCGGGGAGCTGTTTTTT

V: TRBV5-1
J: TRBJ2-5
D: -
size: -
CDR3: CASQERGGREETQYF
DNA: TGCGCCTCGCAAGAGAGGGGAGGCCGGGAAGAGACCCAGTACTTC

V: TRBV3-1/TRBV3-2
J: TRBJ1-2
D: TRBD1
size: -
CDR3: CASSPPLAGTEIRYTF
DNA: TGTGCCAGCAGCCCCCCACTTGCCGGGACAGAAATTCGCTACACCTTC

V: TRBV30
J: TRBJ1-1
D: -
size: many
CDR3: CAWTRGRRAFF
DNA: TGTGCCTGGACCCGGGGAAGGAGGGCTTTCTTT

V: TRBV6-4
J: TRBJ2-5
D: TRBD2
size: -
CDR3: CASSRLAGGLETQYF
DNA: TGTGCCAGCAGTCGACTAGCGGGAGGGCTGGAGACCCAGTACTTC

V: TRBV30
J: TRBJ1-2
D: -
size: -
CDR3: CAWRIQLNYGYTF
DNA: TGTGCCTGGAGGATCCAACTTAACTATGGCTACACCTTC

V: TRBV7-6
J: TRBJ2-3
D: TRBD2
size: once
CDR3: CASSSLLAGVTDTQYF
DNA: TGTGCCAGCAGCTCACTCCTAGCGGGAGTCACAGATACGCAGTATTTT

V: TRBV10-3
J: TRBJ2-6
D: TRBD1
size: -
CDR3: CAISARRDRVGANVLTF
DNA: TGTGCCATCAGTGCGAGACGTGACAGGGTTGGGGCCAACGTCCTGACTTTC

V: TRBV18
J: TRBJ2-6
D: -
size: -
CDR3: CASSPPSRSGANVLTF
DNA: TGTGCCAGCTCACCACCCTCGCGATCTGGGGCCAACGTCCTGACTTTC

V: TRBV5-5
J: TRBJ2-7
D: -
size: -
CDR3: CASSFGGANYEQYF
DNA: TGTGCCAGCAGCTTCGGAGGGGCTAACTACGAGCAGTACTTC

V: TRBV2
J: TRBJ1-5
D: -
size: -
CDR3: CASSENGQPQHF
DNA: TGTGCCAGCAGTGAAAACGGTCAGCCCCAGCATTTT

V: TRBV6-6
J: TRBJ1-3
D: TRBD1
size: -
CDR3: CASGTGSSGNTIYF
DNA: TGTGCCAGCGGGACAGGGAGCTCTGGAAACACCATATATTTT

V: TRBV6-5
J: TRBJ2-3
D: -
size: -
CDR3: CASSYGAYTDTQYF
DNA: TGTGCCAGCAGTTATGGGGCCTACACAGATACGCAGTATTTT

V: TRBV12-3/TRBV12-4
J: TRBJ2-3
D: -
size: -
CDR3: CASSQSDTQYF
DNA: TGTGCCAGCAGTCAATCAGATACGCAGTATTTT

V: TRBV7-9
J: TRBJ2-6
D: -
size: -
CDR3: CASSPGVSGANVLTF
DNA: TGTGCCAGCAGCCCCGGGGTCTCTGGGGCCAACGTCCTGACTTTC

V: TRBV30
J: TRBJ2-1
D: -
size: -
CDR3: CACSGHNEQFF
DNA: TGTGCCTGCAGCGGGCACAATGAGCAGTTCTTC

V: TRBV21-1
J: TRBJ1-5
D: -
size: once
CDR3: CASSKVSGTLNQPQHF
DNA: TGTGCCAGCAGCAAAGTTAGTGGGACACTTAATCAGCCCCAGCATTTT

V: TRBV5-6
J: TRBJ1-2
D: -
size: -
CDR3: CASSLGQRDYGYTF
DNA: TGTGCCAGCAGCTTGGGACAGCGCGACTATGGCTACACCTTC

V: TRBV13
J: TRBJ2-7
D: TRBD2
size: -
CDR3: CASSPRGLAGDREQYF
DNA: TGTGCCAGCAGCCCCAGGGGACTAGCGGGAGATAGAGAGCAGTACTTC

V: TRBV6-5
J: TRBJ1-4
D: -
size: -
CDR3: CASSYRGGGDEKLFF
DNA: TGTGCCAGCAGTTACCGGGGGGGCGGTGATGAAAAACTGTTTTTT

V: TRBV7-8
J: TRBJ2-7
D: TRBD1
size: -
CDR3: CASSQLVGQGGHEQYF
DNA: TGTGCCAGCAGCCAGCTCGTAGGACAGGGGGGGCACGAGCAGTACTTC

V: TRBV11-2
J: TRBJ2-3
D: TRBD2
size: -
CDR3: CASSLRGGTGHTDTQYF
DNA: TGTGCCAGCAGCTTACGGGGGGGGACTGGTCACACAGATACGCAGTATTTT

V: TRBV11-3
J: TRBJ1-2
D: TRBD1
size: -
CDR3: CASSLRGRNRAHGYTF
DNA: TGTGCCAGCAGCTTGAGGGGGCGGAACCGGGCCCATGGCTACACCTTC

V: TRBV5-1
J: TRBJ1-2
D: -
size: -
CDR3: CASSLAERNYGYTF
DNA: TGCGCCAGCAGCTTGGCCGAGAGAAACTATGGCTACACCTTC

V: TRBV19
J: TRBJ2-4
D: TRBD1
size: -
CDR3: CASSDPGTAKKNIQYF
DNA: TGTGCCAGTAGTGATCCCGGGACAGCAAAAAAAAACATTCAGTACTTC

V: TRBV2
J: TRBJ2-5
D: TRBD1
size: -
CDR3: CASSGGQGVTQYF
DNA: TGTGCCAGCAGTGGAGGACAGGGTGTGACCCAGTACTTC

V: TRBV9
J: TRBJ1-1
D: TRBD1
size: -
CDR3: CASSVGPGQTMNTEAFF
DNA: TGTGCCAGCAGCGTAGGGCCGGGACAGACCATGAACACTGAAGCTTTCTTT

V: TRBV30
J: TRBJ1-2
D: TRBD1
size: once
CDR3: CAWRGQGTLGYTF
DNA: TGTGCCTGGAGGGGACAGGGAACACTGGGCTACACCTTC

V: TRBV7-9
J: TRBJ1-4
D: TRBD1
size: -
CDR3: CASSLVRTGNEKLFF
DNA: TGTGCCAGCAGCTTAGTAAGGACAGGAAATGAAAAACTGTTTTTT

V: TRBV28
J: TRBJ1-2
D: TRBD1
size: -
CDR3: CASSLGTGYGYTF
DNA: TGTGCCAGCAGTTTGGGGACAGGGTATGGCTACACCTTC

V: TRBV28
J: TRBJ1-5
D: TRBD1
size: -
CDR3: CASSPTRGTGNQPQHF
DNA: TGTGCCAGCAGTCCTACACGGGGGACAGGGAATCAGCCCCAGCATTTT

V: TRBV29-1
J: TRBJ1-4
D: -
size: -
CDR3: CSVELAENEKLFF
DNA: TGCAGCGTTGAACTTGCGGAGAATGAAAAACTGTTTTTT

V: TRBV29-1
J: TRBJ2-7
D: -
size: -
CDR3: CSVLTPKYEQYF
DNA: TGCAGCGTTTTAACTCCAAAATACGAGCAGTACTTC

V: TRBV2
J: TRBJ2-2
D: TRBD1
size: -
CDR3: CASSGDRGVVTGELFF
DNA: TGTGCCAGCAGTGGGGACAGGGGGGTCGTAACCGGGGAGCTGTTTTTT

V: TRBV19
J: TRBJ2-3
D: TRBD2
size: once
CDR3: CASRGREGTDTQYF
DNA: TGTGCCAGTAGGGGACGGGAGGGCACAGATACGCAGTATTTT

V: TRBV7-9
J: TRBJ1-2
D: TRBD1
size: -
CDR3: CASSSTGGNPYGYTF
DNA: TGTGCCAGCAGCTCGACAGGGGGCAATCCCTATGGCTACACCTTC

V: TRBV24-1
J: TRBJ2-7
D: -
size: -
CDR3: CATSDYYYEQYF
DNA: TGTGCCACCAGTGATTACTACTACGAGCAGTACTTC